This TCR beta chain was recovered during a study of blood T cell repertoires in COVID-19 (dated by TCRdb to the early 2020s). Regarding the study in general: Samples covering the acute and convalescent phases of COVID-19 were provided by collaborators in the United States, Italy and Spain. HLA class I and class II types, where available, came from metadata supplied by the sample provider rather than from assay-based typing. The dataset comprised deeply sampled blood TCRbeta repertoires from subjects exposed to, actively infected with, or recovered from COVID-19. Sample metadata almost always included a de-identified subject ID, COVID-19 status, age in years and sex. The prospective study material was composed of cDNA or gDNA derived from T cells, B-cell-depleted T cells, or PBMCs. The repertoires were released in a freely available public database intended as a resource for research on the immune response to SARS-CoV-2. The samples were drawn from two sources: the first 160 participants of the ongoing ImmuneRACE study, and approximately 1,300 subjects contributed by 6 global collaborators. Overall study results and their limits: The amount of clinical and demographic metadata varied by source and participant and was provided uncurated.

The immunoSEQ Assay, a bias-controlled multiplex PCR, was used to amplify TCRbeta CDR3 regions from genomic DNA. Per the source publication's procedure: Within the assay, amplification of reference gene primers was used to estimate how many nucleated cells each sample contained. To quantify the absolute abundance of each unique TCRbeta CDR3 rearrangement, sequence reads were collapsed and filtered. Productive Simpson clonality was computed per sample as the square root of Simpson's diversity index over productive rearrangements. Here the immuneACCESS table is served through TCRdb, limited to in-frame sequences with V and J called. Missing clones are a known gap in these copies; in checked studies unresolved V genes cover under half, and the rest lacks a known reason. From that table come the V and J calls and clone size; the DNA was used to work out D and trimming. A total of a few hundred thousand clones appear in this sample, 90% of them only once. Of the sample, about 1.7% is held by the ten largest clones.

Participants in the prospective study were aged roughly 18 to 90 years, lived in 20 to 30 United States geographic areas, and enrolled through a virtual design. In the prospective study, cohorts were assigned on the basis of participant-reported clinical history obtained from a screening survey and a study questionnaire. In the prospective study, whole blood, serum and a nasopharyngeal or oropharyngeal swab were collected from each participant by mobile phlebotomists. Additional blood draws and questionnaires over an approximately two-month period could optionally be provided by prospective study participants. Before DNA extraction, blood samples from the prospective study were shipped at room temperature or frozen. V lost 0 bases and J lost 5 bases, and the count of bases not matched to a germline gene is 8. The CDR1 and CDR2 encoded by the germline V gene (reference sequence) are MNHEY and SMNVEV. From the cysteine through the phenylalanine, the CDR3 covers 16 amino acids. Only CDR3 DNA is held: 48 bases, read in frame from base 1.

The table lists this clone with a few counts. Its binding antigen is unknown. Qualities for individual bases were not recorded, and no much larger clone is one base off. Material: PBMCs or T cells enriched from blood (not recorded which). This TCR derives from a young woman with acute COVID-19. Rearrangement joined TRBV27 to TRBJ2-5, with TRBD1 identical over 8 junction bases. This receptor carries the CDR3 CASSLSGTGGLETQYF. The DNA reads as follows: TGTGCCAGCAGTTTATCTGGAACAGGGGGTCTGGAGACCCAGTACTTC.